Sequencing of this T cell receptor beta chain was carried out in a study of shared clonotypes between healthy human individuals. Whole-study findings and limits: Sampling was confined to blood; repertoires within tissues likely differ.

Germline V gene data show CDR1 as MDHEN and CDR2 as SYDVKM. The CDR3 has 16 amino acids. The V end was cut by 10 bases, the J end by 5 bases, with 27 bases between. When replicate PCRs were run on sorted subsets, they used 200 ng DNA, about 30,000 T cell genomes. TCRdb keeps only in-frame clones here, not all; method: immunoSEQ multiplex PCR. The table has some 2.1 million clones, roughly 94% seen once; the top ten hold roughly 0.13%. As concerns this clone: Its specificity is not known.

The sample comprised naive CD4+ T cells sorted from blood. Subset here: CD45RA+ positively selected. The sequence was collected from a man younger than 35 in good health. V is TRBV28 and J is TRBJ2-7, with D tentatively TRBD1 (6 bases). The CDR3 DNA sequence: TGTGCCACCTACATGGGGGCGTCCCCCCTAGGTGACGAGCAGTACTTC. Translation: CATYMGASPLGDEQYF.